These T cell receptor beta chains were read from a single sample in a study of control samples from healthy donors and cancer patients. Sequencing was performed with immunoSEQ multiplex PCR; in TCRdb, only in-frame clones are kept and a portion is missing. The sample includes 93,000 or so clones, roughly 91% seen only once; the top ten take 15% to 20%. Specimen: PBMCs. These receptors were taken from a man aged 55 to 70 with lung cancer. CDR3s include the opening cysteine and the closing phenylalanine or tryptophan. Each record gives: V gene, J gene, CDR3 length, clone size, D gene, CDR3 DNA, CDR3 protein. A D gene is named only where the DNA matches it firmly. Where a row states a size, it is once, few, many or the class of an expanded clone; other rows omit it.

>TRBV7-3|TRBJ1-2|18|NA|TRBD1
TGTGCCAGCAGCTCTTTCCCCGGCAGGGACAGGGATGACTATGGCTACACCTTC
CASSSFPGRDRDDYGYTF
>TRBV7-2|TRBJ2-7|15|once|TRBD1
TGTGCCAGCAGCTTATCGGGACAGACCTCCTACGAGCAGTACTTC
CASSLSGQTSYEQYF
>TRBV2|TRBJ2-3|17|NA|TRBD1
TGTGCCAGCAGTGACCCCTTTGGGACAGCTAGCACAGATACGCAGTATTTT
CASSDPFGTASTDTQYF
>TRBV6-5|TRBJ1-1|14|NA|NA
TGTGCCAGTAGATACCGGGACCCACGGGCTGAAGCTTTCTTT
CASRYRDPRAEAFF
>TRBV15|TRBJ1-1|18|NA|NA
TGTGCCACCAGCAGAGATAGTTTTGTTAGGTGGCGGAACACTGAAGCTTTCTTT
CATSRDSFVRWRNTEAFF
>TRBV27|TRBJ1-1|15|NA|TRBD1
TGTGCCAGCAGTGCCAGACAGGGGGCGCGCACTGAAGCTTTCTTT
CASSARQGARTEAFF
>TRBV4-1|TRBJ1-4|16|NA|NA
TGCGCCAGCAGCCAAGATTCGGGTGTCACTAATGAAAAACTGTTTTTT
CASSQDSGVTNEKLFF
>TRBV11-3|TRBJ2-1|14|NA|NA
TGTGCCAGCAGCCCCCGGGACTCAAAGGATGAGCAGTTCTTC
CASSPRDSKDEQFF
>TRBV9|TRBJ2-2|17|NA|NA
TGTGCCAGCAGCGTTGATGCGGTTGGGTTATTAACCGGGGAGCTGTTTTTT
CASSVDAVGLLTGELFF
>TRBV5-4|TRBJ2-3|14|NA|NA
TGTGCCAGCAGCTCCGGGACCTTCACAGATACGCAGTATTTT
CASSSGTFTDTQYF
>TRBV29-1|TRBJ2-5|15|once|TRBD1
TGCAGCGTTTCAGAGGCAGGGGGCGCGGGAGAGACCCAGTACTTC
CSVSEAGGAGETQYF
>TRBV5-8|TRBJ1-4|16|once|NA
TGTGCCAGCAGCGGCTTAGCAGGGACAACTAATGAAAAACTGTTTTTT
CASSGLAGTTNEKLFF
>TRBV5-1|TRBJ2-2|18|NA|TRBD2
TGCGCCAGCAGCCCCTATAGCGGGGGGGGATCGAACACCGGGGAGCTGTTTTTT
CASSPYSGGGSNTGELFF
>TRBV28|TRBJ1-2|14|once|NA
TGTGCCAGCATTCCAGGGGCGGTCCCCTATGGCTACACCTTC
CASIPGAVPYGYTF
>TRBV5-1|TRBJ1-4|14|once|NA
TGCGCCAGCAGCTTGGCGCCAGCTAATGAAAAACTGTTTTTT
CASSLAPANEKLFF
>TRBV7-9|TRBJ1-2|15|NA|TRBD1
TGTGCCAGCAGCCGCCGGGACAGGGGGCCGGATGGCTACACCTTC
CASSRRDRGPDGYTF
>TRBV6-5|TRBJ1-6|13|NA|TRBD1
TGTGCCAGCAGGCAGGGGGGGAATTCACCCCTCCACTTT
CASRQGGNSPLHF
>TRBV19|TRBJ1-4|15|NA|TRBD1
TGTGCCAGTAGTGTCTCCGGGACAGGGGCTGAAAAACTGTTTTTT
CASSVSGTGAEKLFF
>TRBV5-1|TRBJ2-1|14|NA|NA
TGCGCCAGCAGCTTGGAACAGCCCTACAATGAGCAGTTCTTC
CASSLEQPYNEQFF
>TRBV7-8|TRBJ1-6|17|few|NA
TGTGCCAGCAGCTTAGGCAGCACCCCGTACTATAATTCACCCCTCCACTTT
CASSLGSTPYYNSPLHF
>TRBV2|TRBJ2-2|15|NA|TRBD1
TGTGCCAGCAGTGGGACAGGCTTCAACACCGGGGAGCTGTTTTTT
CASSGTGFNTGELFF
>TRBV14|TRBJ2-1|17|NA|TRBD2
TGTGCCAGCAGCCAAGTCAATCCAGCGGGGGGACGGAATGAGCAGTTCTTC
CASSQVNPAGGRNEQFF
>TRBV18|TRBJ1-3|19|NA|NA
TGTGCCAGCTCACAAACGAGGTCCAGGGAAGCTCGCGCTGGAAACACCATATATTTT
CASSQTRSREARAGNTIYF
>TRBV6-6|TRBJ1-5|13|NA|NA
TGTGCCAGCAGTTCTCCGAACAATCAGCCCCAGCATTTT
CASSSPNNQPQHF
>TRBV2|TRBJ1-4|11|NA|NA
TGTGCCAGCAGGGGTAATGAAAAACTGTTTTTT
CASRGNEKLFF
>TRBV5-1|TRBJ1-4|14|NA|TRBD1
TGCGCCAGCAGCCGGGGACAGGATAATGAAAAACTGTTTTTT
CASSRGQDNEKLFF
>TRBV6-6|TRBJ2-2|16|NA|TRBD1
TGTGCCAGCAGTTACCGGGGACAGGGAGGGTCCGGGGAGCTGTTTTTT
CASSYRGQGGSGELFF
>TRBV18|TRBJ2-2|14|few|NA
TGTGCCAGCTCACCGGGGAGAACCACCGGGGAGCTGTTTTTT
CASSPGRTTGELFF
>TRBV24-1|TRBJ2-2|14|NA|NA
TGTGCCACCAGTGATTGGGGGGACGGCGGGGAGCTGTTTTTT
CATSDWGDGGELFF
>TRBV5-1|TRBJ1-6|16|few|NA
TGCGCCAGCAGCCCCAGTGGGGGTTTCGGGAGTTCACCCCTCCACTTT
CASSPSGGFGSSPLHF
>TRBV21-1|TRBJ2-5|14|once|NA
TGTGCCAGCACTGTCGGGACCAGTAACTCCAAGGGGTACTTC
CASTVGTSNSKGYF
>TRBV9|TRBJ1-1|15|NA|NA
TGTGCCAGCAGCGTTAGACAGGCCATGAACACTGAAGCTTTCTTT
CASSVRQAMNTEAFF
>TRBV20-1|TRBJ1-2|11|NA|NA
TGCAGTGCTAGATCCCTCGAAGGCTACACCTTC
CSARSLEGYTF
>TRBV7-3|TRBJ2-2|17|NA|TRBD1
TGTGCCAGCAGCTTAACCCCCGGGACAGGGAACACCGGGGAGCTGTTTTTT
CASSLTPGTGNTGELFF
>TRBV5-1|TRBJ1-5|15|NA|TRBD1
TGCGCCAGCAGCCTGGACGGGACAGTCAATCAGCCCCAGCATTTT
CASSLDGTVNQPQHF